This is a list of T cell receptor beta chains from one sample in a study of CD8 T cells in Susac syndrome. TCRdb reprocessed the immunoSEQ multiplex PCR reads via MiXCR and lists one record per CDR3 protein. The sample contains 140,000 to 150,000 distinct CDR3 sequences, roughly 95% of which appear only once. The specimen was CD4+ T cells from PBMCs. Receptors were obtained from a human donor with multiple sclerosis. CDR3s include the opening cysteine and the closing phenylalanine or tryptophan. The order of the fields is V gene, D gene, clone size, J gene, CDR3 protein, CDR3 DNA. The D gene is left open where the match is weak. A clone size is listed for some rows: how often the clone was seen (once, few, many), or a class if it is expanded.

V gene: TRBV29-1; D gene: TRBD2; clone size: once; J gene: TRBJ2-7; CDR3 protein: CSVGSAGTSRVQYF; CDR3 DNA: TGCAGCGTTGGATCAGCCGGGACTAGCCGCGTGCAGTACTTC
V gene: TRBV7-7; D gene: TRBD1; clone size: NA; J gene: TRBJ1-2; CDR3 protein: CASSPTGTDGYTF; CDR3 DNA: TGTGCTAGCAGTCCGACCGGGACAGACGGCTACACCTTC
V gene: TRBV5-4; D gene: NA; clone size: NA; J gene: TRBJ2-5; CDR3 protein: CASSGAMGGASMETQYF; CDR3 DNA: TGTGCCAGCAGCGGGGCCATGGGGGGCGCATCGATGGAGACCCAGTACTTC
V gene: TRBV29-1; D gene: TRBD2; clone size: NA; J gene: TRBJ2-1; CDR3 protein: CSVEGLTSGRAVYNEQFF; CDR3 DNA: TGCAGCGTTGAAGGCCTGACTAGCGGGAGGGCGGTCTACAATGAGCAGTTCTTC
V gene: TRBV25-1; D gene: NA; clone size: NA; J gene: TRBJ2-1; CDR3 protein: CASREGGFYNEQFF; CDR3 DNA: TGTGCCAGCCGTGAGGGGGGCTTTTACAATGAGCAGTTCTTC
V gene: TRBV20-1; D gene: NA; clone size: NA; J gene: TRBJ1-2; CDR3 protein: CSALLWAGWDGYTF; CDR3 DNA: TGCAGTGCCTTGCTTTGGGCAGGGTGGGATGGCTACACCTTC
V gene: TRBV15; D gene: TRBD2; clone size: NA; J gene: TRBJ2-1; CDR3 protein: CATSSLAGVFNEQFF; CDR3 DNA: TGTGCCACCAGCAGCCTAGCGGGGGTGTTCAATGAGCAGTTCTTC
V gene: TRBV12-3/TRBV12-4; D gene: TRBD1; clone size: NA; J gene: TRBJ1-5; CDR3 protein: CASRPGQGRGQPQHF; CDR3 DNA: TGTGCCAGCAGACCGGGACAGGGAAGGGGTCAGCCCCAGCATTTT
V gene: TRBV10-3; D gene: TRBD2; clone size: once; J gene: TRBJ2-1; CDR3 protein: CAISAGLAGVSEQFF; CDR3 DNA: TGTGCCATCAGCGCGGGACTAGCGGGGGTGAGTGAGCAGTTCTTC
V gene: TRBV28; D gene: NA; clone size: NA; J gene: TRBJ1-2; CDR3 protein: CASRLPIFGYTF; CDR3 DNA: TGTGCCAGCAGACTCCCAATATTTGGCTACACCTTC
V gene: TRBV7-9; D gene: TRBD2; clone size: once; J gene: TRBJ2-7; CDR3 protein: CAGALAGVDEQYF; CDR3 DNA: TGTGCCGGGGCGTTAGCGGGAGTGGACGAGCAGTACTTC
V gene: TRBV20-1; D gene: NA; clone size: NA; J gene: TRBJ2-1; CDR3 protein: CSARGGYNEQFF; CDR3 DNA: TGCAGTGCTAGGGGCGGATACAATGAGCAGTTCTTC
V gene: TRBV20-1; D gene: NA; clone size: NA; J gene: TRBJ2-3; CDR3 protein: CSARDASLAILVDTQYF; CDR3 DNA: TGCAGTGCTAGAGATGCTTCGCTAGCTATACTTGTAGATACGCAGTATTTT
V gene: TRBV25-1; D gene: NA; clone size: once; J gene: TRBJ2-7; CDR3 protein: CASSSNRIPYEQYF; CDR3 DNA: TGTGCCAGCAGTTCGAACAGGATACCCTACGAGCAGTACTTC
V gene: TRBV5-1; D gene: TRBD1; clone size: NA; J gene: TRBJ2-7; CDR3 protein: CASSPPTGTAEQYF; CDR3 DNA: TGCGCCAGCAGCCCCCCGACAGGGACCGCCGAGCAGTACTTC
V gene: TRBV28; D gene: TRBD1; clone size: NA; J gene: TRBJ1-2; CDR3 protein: CASSSLGQGLSYTF; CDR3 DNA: TGTGCCAGCAGTTCATTGGGACAGGGGTTGAGCTACACCTTC
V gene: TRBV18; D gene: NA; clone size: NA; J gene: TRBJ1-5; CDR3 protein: CASSPVGLNQPQHF; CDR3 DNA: TGTGCCAGCTCACCTGTAGGGTTGAACCAGCCCCAGCATTTT
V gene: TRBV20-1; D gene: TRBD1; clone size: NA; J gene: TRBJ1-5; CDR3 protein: CSADGEGAQPQHF; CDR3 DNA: TGCAGTGCAGACGGCGAGGGGGCCCAGCCCCAGCATTTT
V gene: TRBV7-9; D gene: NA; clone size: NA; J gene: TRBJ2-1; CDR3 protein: CASSQRADNEQFF; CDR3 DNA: TGTGCCAGCAGCCAAAGGGCGGACAATGAGCAGTTCTTC